This is a list of T cell receptor beta chains from one sample in a study of blood T cell repertoires in COVID-19. Clones were sequenced by immunoSEQ multiplex PCR, and TCRdb holds only the in-frame ones, with some missing. The data hold over 200,000 clones, with just over 85% observed a single time. The sample consisted of peripheral blood. The receptor source for this set is a young man who had recovered from COVID-19. The CDR3 runs from the conserved cysteine through the conserved F or W. Fields, in order: clone size, J gene, V gene, D gene, CDR3 DNA, CDR3 protein. A D gene is named only where the DNA matches it firmly. Part of the rows lack a size; the others show once, few, many or a class for expanded clones.

>-|TRBJ2-5|TRBV29-1|TRBD1
TGCAGCGCTGGGGGACAGACGCAAGAGACCCAGTACTTC
CSAGGQTQETQYF
>-|TRBJ2-3|TRBV9|TRBD2
TGTGCCAGCAGCACGCGGGGGGGCGAAACAGATACGCAGTATTTT
CASSTRGGETDTQYF
>-|TRBJ2-7|TRBV3-1/TRBV3-2|TRBD2
TGTGCCAGCAGCCGACTAGCGGGGGTGCCCTCCCACTCCTACGAGCAGTACTTC
CASSRLAGVPSHSYEQYF
>-|TRBJ1-4|TRBV19|-
TGTGCCAGTACCCTCCGTGGGGCAGTAGAAAAACTGTTTTTT
CASTLRGAVEKLFF
>-|TRBJ2-1|TRBV27|-
TGTGCCAGCGCTGGGGGGTTGTCCTACAATGAGCAGTTCTTC
CASAGGLSYNEQFF
>-|TRBJ1-5|TRBV3-1/TRBV3-2|-
TGTGCCAGCAGCCAGGGGGGTGGGGCAGGCAATCAGCCCCAGCATTTT
CASSQGGGAGNQPQHF
>-|TRBJ1-1|TRBV7-9|-
TGTGCCAGCACCCTACAGGGAATGAACACTGAAGCTTTCTTT
CASTLQGMNTEAFF
>-|TRBJ1-2|TRBV27|TRBD1
TGTGCCAGCAGTTTAACAGGGGCAGGCGATGGCTACACCTTC
CASSLTGAGDGYTF
>-|TRBJ2-3|TRBV11-2|TRBD2
TGTGCCAGCAGTTTAATAGCGGGGGGCGGGTACGATACGCAGTATTTT
CASSLIAGGGYDTQYF
>-|TRBJ2-3|TRBV11-1|-
TGTGCCAGCAGCTTAGTGGGGGAGGCAGATACGCAGTATTTT
CASSLVGEADTQYF
>-|TRBJ2-7|TRBV19|-
TGTGCCAGTAGTTTCAACAGGGCCGAGCAGTACTTC
CASSFNRAEQYF
>-|TRBJ2-5|TRBV19|TRBD1
TGTGCCAGTCTCCCCGGGACAGGGGGCGCCGAGACCCAGTACTTC
CASLPGTGGAETQYF
>-|TRBJ1-1|TRBV6-1|TRBD1
TGTGCCAGCAGTGAGACAGGGTCCAAAAAGGGAGCTTTCTTT
CASSETGSKKGAFF
>-|TRBJ1-2|TRBV7-9|TRBD1
TGTGCCAGCAGCCCCCGACAGGGAGCGGATGGCTACACCTTC
CASSPRQGADGYTF
>-|TRBJ1-3|TRBV18|TRBD1
TGTGCCAGCTCACCCCAGGGGGGCGCAGGAAACACCATATATTTT
CASSPQGGAGNTIYF
>-|TRBJ2-7|TRBV18|TRBD1
TGTGCCAGCTCACCCCGACAGGGGAACTACGAGCAGTACTTC
CASSPRQGNYEQYF
>-|TRBJ2-1|TRBV5-8|TRBD2
TGTGCCAGCAGCCCGCAGGGCCTAGCGGACAATGAGCAGTTCTTC
CASSPQGLADNEQFF
>-|TRBJ2-1|TRBV19|-
TGTGCCAGTAGGCCTTGGGGCGGAACTGACTCCTACAATGAGCAGTTCTTC
CASRPWGGTDSYNEQFF
>-|TRBJ2-7|TRBV10-3|-
TGTGCCACTGCGACAGATCAATCCTACGAGCAGTACTTC
CATATDQSYEQYF
>-|TRBJ1-4|TRBV5-1|-
TGCGCCAGCAGCTTAGGCCAGAGGGATGAAAAACTGTTTTTT
CASSLGQRDEKLFF
>-|TRBJ1-2|TRBV5-6|TRBD1
TGTGCCAGCAGCGGGGGACAGGGAGTCCTCTATGGCTACACCTTC
CASSGGQGVLYGYTF
>-|TRBJ1-2|TRBV29-1|TRBD1
TGCAGCGTTGACAGGCGAGTAGGGGGACAGGGAGGCGGCTACACCTTC
CSVDRRVGGQGGGYTF
>-|TRBJ1-2|TRBV6-1|-
TGTGCCAGCAGTGAAACTTTCGGTCGAAACCTTAACTATGGCTACACCTTC
CASSETFGRNLNYGYTF
>-|TRBJ2-2|TRBV29-1|-
TGCAGCGTCGGCCCGGGGACGAACACCGGGGAGCTGTTTTTT
CSVGPGTNTGELFF
>-|TRBJ1-6|TRBV14|-
TGTGCCAGCAGCCCGTTAAACAGGGAAGCTAATTCACCCCTCCACTTT
CASSPLNREANSPLHF
>-|TRBJ2-2|TRBV19|-
TGTGCCAGTAGTATAACGCGGGCCGGGGAGCTGTTTTTT
CASSITRAGELFF
>-|TRBJ1-1|TRBV4-2|TRBD1
TGTGCCAGCAGCCTCGGGACAGGGAGGGACATGAACACTGAAGCTTTCTTT
CASSLGTGRDMNTEAFF
>-|TRBJ2-1|TRBV3-1/TRBV3-2|TRBD2
TGTGCCAGCAGCCAAAGAGCGGGGGGCCACAATGAGCAGTTCTTC
CASSQRAGGHNEQFF
>-|TRBJ1-2|TRBV6-1|TRBD1
TGTGCCAGCAGTGAAGACCCGGACAGGGCGAATGGCTACACCTTC
CASSEDPDRANGYTF
>few|TRBJ2-1|TRBV11-2|-
TGTGCCAGCAGCTTAGTCGTATCTGAGCAGTTCTTC
CASSLVVSEQFF
>few|TRBJ1-1|TRBV19|-
TGTGCCAGTAGTATGACAGTGGGGAACACTGAAGCTTTCTTT
CASSMTVGNTEAFF
>-|TRBJ1-2|TRBV6-1|-
TGTGCCAGCAGTGAAGGGAATAGCCACCGGGAAGGCTACACCTTC
CASSEGNSHREGYTF
>-|TRBJ2-7|TRBV2|-
TGTGCCAGCAGATGGACAGCGAACGTCTACGAGCAGTACTTC
CASRWTANVYEQYF